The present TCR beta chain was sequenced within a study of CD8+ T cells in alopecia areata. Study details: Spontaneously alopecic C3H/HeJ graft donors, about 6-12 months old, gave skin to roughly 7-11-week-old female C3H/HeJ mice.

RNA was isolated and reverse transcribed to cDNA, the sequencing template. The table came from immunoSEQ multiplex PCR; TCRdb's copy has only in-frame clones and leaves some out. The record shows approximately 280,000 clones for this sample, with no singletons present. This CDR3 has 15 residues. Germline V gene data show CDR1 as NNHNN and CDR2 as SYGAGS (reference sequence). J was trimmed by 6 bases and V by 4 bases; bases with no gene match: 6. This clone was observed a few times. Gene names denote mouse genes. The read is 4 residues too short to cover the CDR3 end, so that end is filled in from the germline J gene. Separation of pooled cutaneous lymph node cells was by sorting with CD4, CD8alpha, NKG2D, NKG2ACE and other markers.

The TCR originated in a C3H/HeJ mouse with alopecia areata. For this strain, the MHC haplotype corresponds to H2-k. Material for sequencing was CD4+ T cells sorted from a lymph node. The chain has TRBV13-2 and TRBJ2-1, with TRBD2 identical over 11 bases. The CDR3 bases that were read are TGTGCCAGCGGTCCCCGGGACTGGGGGCTTGCT. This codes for CASGPRDWGLA. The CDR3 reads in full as CASGPRDWGLAEQFF.